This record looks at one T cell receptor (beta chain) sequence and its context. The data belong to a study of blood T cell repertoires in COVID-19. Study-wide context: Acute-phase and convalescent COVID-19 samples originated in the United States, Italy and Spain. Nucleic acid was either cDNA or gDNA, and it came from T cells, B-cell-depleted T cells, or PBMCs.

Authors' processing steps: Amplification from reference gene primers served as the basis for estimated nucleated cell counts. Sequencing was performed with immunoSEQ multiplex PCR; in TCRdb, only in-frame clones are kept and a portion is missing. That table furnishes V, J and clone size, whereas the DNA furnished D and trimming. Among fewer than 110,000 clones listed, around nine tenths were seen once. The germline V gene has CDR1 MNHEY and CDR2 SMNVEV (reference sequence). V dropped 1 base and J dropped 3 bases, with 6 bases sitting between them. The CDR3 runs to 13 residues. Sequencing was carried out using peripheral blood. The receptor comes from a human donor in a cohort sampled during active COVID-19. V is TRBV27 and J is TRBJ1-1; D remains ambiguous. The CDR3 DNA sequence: TGTGCCAGCAGTTTATACAGTCACACTGAAGCTTTCTTT. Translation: CASSLYSHTEAFF.